A single T cell receptor (beta chain) is shown here with its context. The antigen is undetermined. This record comes from a study of neurological immune-mediated disorders. Points from the study as a whole: The level of TCR clonal expansion was highest in patients with HTLV-1-associated myelopathy and lowest in multiple sclerosis, where it fell below the level seen in healthy controls.

TCRdb re-analysed the 5' RACE reads in MiXCR, keeping a single row per CDR3 protein. The sample contains 20,000 to 30,000 distinct CDR3 sequences, 6.5% to 8.5% of which appear only once. As healthy controls, volunteers from a blood bank in Maryland, USA, were used. Unsorted libraries came from 2 million PBMCs stored at -80 °C. The CDR3 length is 14 residues. Germline V lookup: CDR1 SGHRS, CDR2 YFSETQ. V shed 4 bases, J shed 4 bases, and the junction held 2 bases outside the gene matches. The receptor comes from a woman aged 40 to 50 in good health. The chain joins TRBV5-1 to TRBJ2-3; 11 nucleotides match TRBD2. Sample: PBMCs. This CDR3 reads CASSRLAGPDTQYF. In DNA, the CDR3 is TGCGCCAGCAGCCGACTAGCGGGACCAGATACGCAGTATTTT.